This T cell receptor (beta chain) appears in the sequencing data of a study of cytomegalovirus exposure and HLA in healthy donors. Researchers ran the PCR with 60 Vbeta and 13 Jbeta primers. Profiling relied on immunoSEQ multiplex PCR, and the TCRdb table lists in-frame clones only, not all of them. The sample records about 160,000 clones, about 75% being singletons. Remarks on this clone: The antigen is undetermined.

The CDR3 covers 15 residues. V lost 0 bases to trimming and J lost 8 bases, with 13 bases between them. Germline loops: CDR1 MNHEY, CDR2 SVGAGI. Findings and limits, study-wide: In an earlier analysis, productive rearrangement rates for most beta V segments clustered near 87% or 30%. Immune exposure information comprised only CMV serostatus.

Sequenced input: PBMCs. This sequence joins TRBV6-5 and TRBJ1-4; perhaps TRBD1 as D (5 bases). This TCR was sampled from a female donor in good health and CMV-seronegative. In DNA, the CDR3 is TGTGCCAGCAGTTACTCGGGCAGGGCGGGGGAAAAACTGTTTTTT. Its translation is CASSYSGRAGEKLFF.